These 19 T cell receptor beta chains share one sample of origin, sequenced in a study of Ad26.COV2.S vaccination and SARS-CoV-2 variants. Only in-frame clones appear in the TCRdb table, and some are missing; sequencing was by immunoSEQ multiplex PCR. The repertoire holds fewer than 400,000 clones, with 85% to 90% as singletons. As for treatment: around 19 received Ad26.COV2.S at low or high dose, single or two shots; 5 received placebo; per-sample allocation not given. Samples analyzed were those drawn on day 63 after the first vaccine or placebo injection. Sequences were derived from peripheral blood, sampled in a trial of Ad26.COV2.S vaccine versus placebo. The receptors shown here come from a person between 18 and 65 years old who received the Ad26.COV2.S COVID-19 vaccine or a placebo.

The chain is built from TRBV4-2 and TRBJ2-1; no definite D call. CDR1 is LGHNA, CDR2 YNFKEQ, per germline. Trimming shortened V by 1 base and J by 10 bases, and 11 bases separated the two germline ends. The CDR3 is made up of 13 amino acids. The CDR3 here is CASSQASDPEQFF. The DNA of the CDR3 is TGTGCCAGCAGCCAAGCGTCAGACCCAGAGCAGTTCTTC.

The chain links TRBV29-1 to TRBJ1-1; no clear D. CDR3 length: 13 residues. Germline loops: CDR1 SQVTM, CDR2 ANQGSEA. The V gene lost 1 base and the J gene lost 1 base, with 7 bases spanning the gap. DNA of the CDR3: TGCAGCGTTGAAGTACAACCGAACACTGAAGCTTTCTTT. Protein product: CSVEVQPNTEAFF. The full variable domain, in which reference TRBV29-1 and TRBJ1-1 provide the parts outside the CDR3, is SAVISQKPSRDICQRGTSLTIQCQVDSQVTMMFWYRQQPGQSLTLIATANQGSEATYESGFVIDKFPISRPNLTFSTLTVSNMSPEDSSIYLCSVEVQPNTEAFFGQGTRLTVV.

The chain couples TRBV18 to TRBJ1-3; D is unresolved. Trimming cost V 2 bases and J 0 bases, with 8 bases left between them. This CDR3 has 15 amino acids. The germline gives CDR1 KGHSH, CDR2 LQKENI. The CDR3: CASSPRVLSGNTIYF. The CDR3 nucleotides are TGTGCCAGCTCACCAAGGGTCCTCTCTGGAAACACCATATATTTT.

The chain links TRBV6-2 or TRBV6-3 to TRBJ1-5, with a possible D match to TRBD1 (5 bases). The germline V and J ends were trimmed by 2 bases and 6 bases, with 11 bases remaining between them. The CDR3 runs 14 residues. CDR1 and CDR2 from the germline V gene are MNHEY and SVGEGT. Here the CDR3 reads CASSYPGVAQPQHF. In DNA form, the CDR3 reads TGTGCCAGCAGTTACCCGGGGGTGGCTCAGCCCCAGCATTTT.

The chain employs TRBV6-2 or TRBV6-3 and TRBJ2-1, with 7 bases aligning to TRBD1. Germline V gene data show CDR1 as MNHEY and CDR2 as SVGEGT. The V and J ends lost 0 bases and 7 bases, in that order; junction bases with no gene match: 3. The CDR3 sequence is 14 residues long. CDR3 loop: CASSYSDRTNEQFF. The CDR3, as DNA: TGTGCCAGCAGTTACTCGGACAGGACTAATGAGCAGTTCTTC.

The chain employs TRBV6-6 and TRBJ2-1; 7 bases are a match to TRBD1. V lost 7 bases, J lost 16 bases, and 22 bases stayed unmatched. This CDR3 region has 15 residues. Germline CDR1 MNHNY, CDR2 SVGAGI (reference sequence). The CDR3 DNA reads as TGTGCCAGCAATAGCCGAGGGCTTCGGGTGGCAGGGGGATTCTTC. It is translated as CASNSRGLRVAGGFF.

The chain is built from TRBV27 and TRBJ1-2; D gene unclear. The V and J ends lost 2 bases and 5 bases respectively, with 15 bases between them. CDR3 length equals 15 residues. Germline assignment: CDR1 MNHEY and CDR2 SMNVEV (reference sequence). The CDR3 sequence: CASSLASAIEYGYTF. CDR3 DNA sequence: TGTGCCAGCAGTTTAGCCTCGGCGATCGAGTATGGCTACACCTTC.

This clone was seen just once. This rearrangement joins TRBV14 to TRBJ1-2, with D unresolved. CDR3 length equals 14 residues. Trimming removed 5 bases from V and 7 bases from J, with 17 bases in between. Germline V gene lookup returns CDR1 SGHDN and CDR2 FVKESK. The CDR3 sequence: CASSNPPEVPGYTF. As DNA, the CDR3 is TGTGCCAGCAGCAATCCCCCGGAGGTGCCTGGCTACACCTTC.

This clone was recorded once. V gene TRBV5-1 combines with J gene TRBJ1-6; maybe TRBD1 (5 bases). Germline CDR1 and CDR2: SGHRS and YFSETQ. V shed 0 bases and J shed 13 bases, with 20 bases lying between them. The CDR3 runs to 16 residues. The CDR3 DNA reads as TGCGCCAGCAGCTTGGGTGCAGGGAACGTTCCGATCCCCCTCCACTTT. It specifies CASSLGAGNVPIPLHF.

This clone was recorded only once. V gene TRBV2 combines with J gene TRBJ2-1, with D unresolved. V lost 5 bases to trimming and J lost 4 bases, with 6 bases between them. The V gene's germline CDR1 is SNHLY and CDR2 FYNNEI. This CDR3 contains 12 residues. CDR3 nucleotide sequence: TGTGCCAGCAGTTGGGGTTACAATGAGCAGTTCTTC. Protein: CASSWGYNEQFF.

The gene calls are TRBV12-2 and TRBJ1-1. TRBV12-2 is a pseudogene locus. CDR3 length: 15 amino acids. Written as DNA, the CDR3 is TGTGCAAGTCGCTTAGGGGCGGGGTGGAACACTGAAGCTTTCTTT. This sequence encodes CASRLGAGWNTEAFF.

This clone came up a few times. The rearrangement joins TRBV5-1 to TRBJ2-7; D is perhaps TRBD2 (6 bases). CDR1 is SGHRS, CDR2 YFSETQ, per germline. Trimming cost V 2 bases and J 1 base, with 19 bases left between them. The CDR3 has 17 amino acids. The CDR3 loop is CASSFQNHRSGSYEQYV. CDR3 nucleotide sequence: TGCGCCAGCAGCTTCCAGAACCACCGAAGCGGGTCCTACGAGCAGTACGTC.

This chain joins TRBV5-5 and TRBJ1-2; D gene unclear. The CDR3 sequence is 13 residues long. Germline CDR1 reads SGHKS; CDR2 reads YYEKEE (reference sequence). Trimming took off 4 bases at V and 1 base at J, with 8 bases between the two ends. The CDR3: CASSGTVNYGYTF. The CDR3 nucleotides are TGTGCCAGCAGCGGCACAGTTAACTATGGCTACACCTTC.

J is TRBJ1-1 and V is TRBV6-2 or TRBV6-3; tentative D call: TRBD1 (6 bases). Per germline, CDR1 MNHEY and CDR2 SVGEGT. The CDR3 covers 14 residues. V was clipped by 2 bases and J by 6 bases, with 13 bases between them. CDR3 nucleotides: TGTGCCAGCAGTTACCAGGGGATTCTCCCTGAAGCTTTCTTT. This encodes CASSYQGILPEAFF.

The genes are TRBV2 and TRBJ1-5; no firm D call. V dropped 1 base and J dropped 1 base, with 11 bases sitting between them. The CDR3 runs to 16 residues. Germline V CDR1 and CDR2: SNHLY, FYNNEI. The CDR3: CASSEGGGSSNQPQHF. The CDR3 coding sequence is TGTGCCAGCAGTGAAGGGGGAGGGTCGAGCAATCAGCCCCAGCATTTT.

This chain joins TRBV6-5 and TRBJ1-4; D is perhaps TRBD1 (5 bases). The V end was cut by 6 bases, the J end by 1 base, with 12 bases between. This CDR3 has 15 residues. The germline V gene encodes CDR1 MNHEY and CDR2 SVGAGI. The CDR3, as DNA: TGTGCCAGCAGGAGAGGGGAGTTAACTAATGAAAAACTGTTTTTT. Residues: CASRRGELTNEKLFF.

The chain employs TRBV19 and TRBJ1-1; D is ambiguous. The CDR3 consists of 13 residues. The germline gives CDR1 LNHDA, CDR2 SQIVND (reference sequence). Trimming pared 1 base from V and 6 bases from J, leaving 9 bases between. The CDR3 coding sequence is TGTGCCAGTAGTATAGGTTCGTGGGCTGAAGCTTTCTTT. It yields the protein CASSIGSWAEAFF.

The V call is TRBV10-1, the J call TRBJ2-3, with D possibly being TRBD2 (5 bases). CDR3 length: 14 residues. Trimming pared 4 bases from V and 1 base from J, leaving 9 bases between. Germline-derived CDR1 and CDR2 are WNHNN and SYGVQD (reference sequence). Here the CDR3 DNA reads TGCGCCAGCAGTGGGCGGGCATGCACAGATACGCAGTATTTT. It yields the protein CASSGRACTDTQYF.

The chain joins TRBV6-5 to TRBJ2-3, with D unresolved. From germline, CDR1 is MNHEY and CDR2 SVGAGI. Trimming stripped 7 bases from V and 4 bases from J, with 18 bases between. The CDR3 extends over 15 amino acids. The CDR3 nucleotides read TGTGCCAGCAAAGAAGACTCTAATCTCGCAGATACGCAGTATTTT. Amino acid sequence: CASKEDSNLADTQYF.